This T cell receptor beta chain was recovered during a study of T cells after yellow fever vaccination. MiXCR was run by TCRdb on the 5' RACE reads, yielding one entry per CDR3 protein. This sample has roughly 250,000 distinct CDR3 sequences; 10% to 15% occur once, and the top ten carry 0.4% to 0.55%. This clonotype was observed at least ten times. This CDR3 contains 11 residues. Trimming left V 4 bases short and J 5 bases short, with 6 bases between. The germline V gene encodes CDR1 SGHRS and CDR2 YFSETQ. Sequencing used CD4+ T cells sorted from PBMCs, obtained 45 days after the yellow fever booster vaccination. The source is a man aged 25 to 40 who received the YFV17D yellow fever vaccine. The gene calls are TRBV5-1 and TRBJ1-2; D uncertain. The CDR3 coding sequence is TGCGCCAGCAGCGGGGTATATGGCTACACCTTC. This gives the protein CASSGVYGYTF.